The sequence of this T cell receptor beta chain was determined in a study of shared clonotypes between healthy human individuals (dated by TCRdb to 2020 to 2022). Study-wide context: The cohort comprised a couple of women and a few men aged 18 to 49 years. Per donor, three plates each were used for CD4 naive and CD4 memory, two for CD8 naive, and one for CD8 memory. Per donor, leukapheresis produced somewhere between about 0.9 and 9.5 billion PBMCs. To increase sequencing depth and limit assay-specific biases, different laboratories used diverse techniques to prepare libraries and sequence TCR repertoires. The study deeply sequenced blood TCR repertoires of about 5 healthy adults to estimate repertoire size and the extent of clonotype sharing between individuals. Study-wide findings and limitations: Pairwise subsampling indicated that sequencing depth was expected to affect the degree of clonotype sharing among donors. Sampling was limited to blood, and TCR repertoires in tissue likely differ from TCR repertoires in blood. Across a handful of donors, roughly 5% of naive CD4, approximately 4% of naive CD8, roughly 2.3% of memory CD4, and about 0.4% of memory CD8 clonotypes were shared. The genetic and exposure-history diversity represented was limited by the small number of donors. Rarefaction of sorted-subset datasets indicated incomplete sequencing despite the large sequencing depth. Compared with non-shared clonotypes, the clonotypes found in all four sorted-subset donors had higher generation probabilities. Larger estimated clonotype richness was generally found for naive subsets than for memory subsets.

The donors were healthy, HIV-negative adults who had no recently reported acute infections or vaccinations. Only Caucasian adults living in Nashville, Tennessee, USA were represented among the donors. Magnetic negative selection was used to enrich CD4+ T cells, after which naive cells were positively selected on CD45RA and the negative fraction became the memory subset. After blood collection by leukapheresis, PBMCs were isolated using Ficoll-Histopaque density gradient centrifugation and then cryopreserved in the vapor phase of liquid nitrogen. Purity and quantity of every magnetically sorted T cell population were checked by analytical flow cytometry. Each sorted fraction had its genomic DNA isolated and then quantified by UV absorbance on a Nanodrop 2000c. Remarks on this clone: The antigen this receptor binds is unknown. A much larger clone sits a single nucleotide away, making a read error possible. The same CDR3 is also encoded by other DNA sequences in this sample.

The germline V gene yields SGHAT for CDR1 and FQNNGV for CDR2. Trimming takes 4 bases off V and 4 bases off J; junction bases not matched to a gene: 0. Its CDR3 holds 12 amino acids, cysteine through phenylalanine. The sequence is cut down to CDR3 DNA, 36 bases in frame from base 1. Using the deep immunoSEQ assay, TCR CDR3 regions were amplified from genomic DNA by multiplex PCR. Genomic DNA extracted from each cell subset was distributed evenly over all wells of several immunoSEQ 96-well plates, and each plate served as one replicate. Each replicate PCR for sorted subsets received around 200 ng genomic DNA, equal to roughly 30,000 T cell genomes. Purified libraries were measured with a Qubit 3.0 fluorometer, size-checked on a Bioanalyzer 2100, and measured again with the KAPA Library Quantification kit. Every immunoSEQ 96-well plate was sequenced on a dedicated single-read 150-cycle Illumina NextSeq 550 flow cell. Per the source publication's procedure: Because only junctional sequences without quality scores were contained in the immunoSEQ output, filtering matching that applied to full-length reads could not be performed. To assign V/J genes and CDR3, sequences were annotated using PyIR, a Python wrapper for IgBLAST v1.9, with IMGT germline references. Any read was removed if the V/J assignment was weak (E-value above 1e-6), the CDR3 was missing, or the read contained stop codons, out-of-frame junctions, or ambiguous translated residues. V3J clonotypes were defined as sequences sharing the same inferred V gene, J gene, and CDR3 amino acid sequence. The percentage overlap between two repertoires was calculated by dividing the number of shared unique clonotypes by the size of the smaller repertoire. RTK rarefaction, the Chao1 estimator, and Recon v2.1 estimates of unobserved clonotypes were used to assess repertoire richness. OLGA was used to compute generation probabilities for all TCRbeta clonotypes that the gDNA method yielded from a handful of donors. TCRdb took this table from immuneACCESS and kept in-frame rearrangements with V and J called. Such tables lack part of the clones; where checked against another copy, unresolved V genes explain under half of the gap, and the rest is unexplained. The D gene and trimming were derived from the DNA, and the V and J assignments and clone size from that table. The sample yields more than 2 million clones; roughly 95% were counted once. The top ten clones comprise 0.1% to 0.15% of the sample.

Material: naive CD4+ T cells sorted from blood. Read against the paper, the sample's cell subset or site label means: CD45RA+ positively selected. The sequence links TRBV11-2 to TRBJ2-7; TRBD1 fits 8 bases in the junction. This TCR was sampled from a man younger than 35 in good health. The CDR3 here reads CASSWTGYEQYF. The DNA sequence is TGTGCCAGCAGCTGGACAGGGTACGAGCAGTACTTC.